This T cell receptor beta chain was recorded in a study of blood T cell repertoires in COVID-19. Original analysis: Amplification with reference gene primers provided the estimates of nucleated cell counts. Only in-frame clones appear in the TCRdb table, and some are missing; sequencing was by immunoSEQ multiplex PCR. That table is the source of V, J and clone size, and D and trimming were worked out from the DNA. The sample includes approximately 69,000 clones, approximately 79% of them seen just once. The V gene's germline CDR1 is SNHLY and CDR2 FYNNEI. The germline V and J ends were trimmed by 2 bases and 3 bases, with 12 bases remaining between them. This CDR3 region has 15 residues. This clone was recorded at least ten times.

The sequenced sample consisted of peripheral blood. V and J are TRBV2 and TRBJ2-3; weak D call: TRBD2 (6 bases). This receptor was identified in a man in his 60s with acute or convalescent COVID-19. In nucleotides, the CDR3 is TGTGCCAGCAGTGAAATTGTGCGGGGTACAGATACGCAGTATTTT. It specifies CASSEIVRGTDTQYF.